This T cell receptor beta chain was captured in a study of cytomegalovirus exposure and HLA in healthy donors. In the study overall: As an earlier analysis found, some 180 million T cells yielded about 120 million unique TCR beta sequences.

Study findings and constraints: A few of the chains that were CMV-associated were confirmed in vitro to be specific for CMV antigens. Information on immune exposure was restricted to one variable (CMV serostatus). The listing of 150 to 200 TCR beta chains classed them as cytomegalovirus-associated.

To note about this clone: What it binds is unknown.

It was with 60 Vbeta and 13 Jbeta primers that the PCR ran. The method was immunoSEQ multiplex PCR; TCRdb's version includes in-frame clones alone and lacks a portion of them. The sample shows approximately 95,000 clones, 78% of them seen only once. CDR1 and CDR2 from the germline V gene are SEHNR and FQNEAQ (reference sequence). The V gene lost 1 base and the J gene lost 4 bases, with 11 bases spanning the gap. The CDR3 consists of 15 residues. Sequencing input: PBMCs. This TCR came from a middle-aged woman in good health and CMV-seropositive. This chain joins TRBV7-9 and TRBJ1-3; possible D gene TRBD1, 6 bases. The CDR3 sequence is CASSLGTAGGNTIYF. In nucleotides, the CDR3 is TGTGCCAGCAGCTTAGGGACAGCCGGAGGAAACACCATATATTTT.